This T cell receptor beta chain emerged from a study of vaccination and CD4 T cells after COVID-19. Oncomine TCR Beta short-read sequencing was applied to DNA from cultured CD4+ T cells. TCRdb redid the calling of the PCR reads with MiXCR, one entry per CDR3 protein. The sample lists roughly 9,800 distinct CDR3 sequences, roughly 64% occurring once. About this clonotype itself: What it binds is not known.

Treatment here: roughly 11-day PBMC culture with coronavirus spike peptide pools or control peptides (ViraFEST assay). This CDR3 region has 13 residues. The germline V gene has CDR1 DFQATT and CDR2 SNEGSKA (reference sequence). Between the trimmed V and J ends, which lost 1 base and 3 bases, there was a span of 7 bases. The specimen was CD4+ T cells from blood, cultured in vitro. The sequence was collected from a human donor who had recovered from COVID-19. The chain carries TRBV20-1 and TRBJ1-5; no definite D call. In DNA form, the CDR3 reads TGCAGTGCTAGAGGGAACTCCAATCAGCCCCAGCATTTT. Amino acids: CSARGNSNQPQHF.